A single sample gave rise to the 23 T cell receptor beta chains below, sequenced in a study of early T cells in non-severe SARS-CoV-2 infection. TCRdb redid the calling of the 5' RACE reads with MiXCR, one entry per CDR3 protein. The profile shows around 28,000 distinct CDR3 sequences, roughly 5% of them singletons. The sample was whole blood. Receptors originate from an adult who was a healthcare worker with PCR-confirmed SARS-CoV-2 infection or an uninfected control (not recorded which).

This clonotype was recorded at least ten times. V and J are TRBV3-1 and TRBJ1-6, with 8 bases that match TRBD1. Germline-derived CDR1 and CDR2 are LGHDT and YNNKEL (reference sequence). Trimming cost V 5 bases and J 6 bases; bases outside gene matches: 3. The CDR3 loop spans 14 amino acids. The CDR3 sequence: CASSSGGSNSPLHF. DNA for the CDR3: TGTGCCAGCAGCTCAGGGGGCAGTAATTCACCCCTCCACTTT.

This chain joins TRBV28 and TRBJ2-7; 9 bases are a match to TRBD2. This CDR3 comprises 14 residues. Trimming at V came to 6 bases and at J to 4 bases, leaving 7 bases not matched to a gene. CDR1 is MDHEN and CDR2 is SYDVKM in the germline V gene. The CDR3 reads CASSEGLARYEQYF. DNA of the CDR3: TGTGCCAGCAGCGAGGGACTAGCAAGGTACGAGCAGTACTTC.

This clonotype was observed many times. The chain uses TRBV28 and TRBJ1-1; D is unresolved. Germline CDR1 MDHEN, CDR2 SYDVKM. The CDR3 is 14 residues long. V lost 6 bases and J 7 bases, leaving 18 bases between the germline ends. CDR3 coding DNA: TGTGCCAGCAGCCTACCCACGTGGAGTCGTGAAGCTTTCTTT. It translates to CASSLPTWSREAFF.

At least ten counts were recorded for this clonotype. The J gene is TRBJ2-7, the V gene TRBV5-1, with D possibly matching TRBD1 (5 bases). This CDR3 has 14 amino acids. The germline V gene has CDR1 SGHRS and CDR2 YFSETQ. V was trimmed by 1 base and J by 2 bases, leaving 10 bases between them. CDR3 region: CASSLSDSPYEQYF. CDR3 sequence (DNA): TGCGCCAGCAGCTTGAGTGACAGCCCCTACGAGCAGTACTTC.

This clonotype is medium-sized. The genes are TRBV20-1 and TRBJ2-1, with D tentatively TRBD2 (5 bases). Germline V CDR1 and CDR2: DFQATT, SNEGSKA (reference sequence). The CDR3 consists of 13 residues. V lost 2 bases to trimming and J lost 5 bases, with 10 bases between them. CDR3 protein: CSARRTFHNEQFF. The CDR3 DNA is TGCAGTGCTAGAAGGACTTTCCACAATGAGCAGTTCTTC.

The rearrangement joins TRBV9 to TRBJ1-6, with TRBD1 matching 7 bases. CDR3 size: 14 residues. CDR1 SGDLS and CDR2 YYNGEE come from the germline V gene. Unmatched junction bases numbered 4, after V lost 0 bases and J lost 10 bases. CDR3 loop: CASSVEGARSPLHF. The CDR3 DNA sequence: TGTGCCAGCAGCGTAGAGGGGGCGCGCTCACCCCTCCACTTT.

The sample holds a few counts of this clonotype. The chain uses TRBV7-2 and TRBJ1-1; no clear D gene. Trimming removed 1 base from V and 5 bases from J, with 8 bases in between. The CDR3 is 13 amino acids. Germline V gene data show CDR1 as SGHTA and CDR2 as FQGNSA. The CDR3 spells CASSLEVRTEAFF. CDR3 DNA: TGTGCCAGCAGCTTAGAAGTTAGGACTGAAGCTTTCTTT. Full variable domain (outside the CDR3, taken from reference TRBV7-2 and TRBJ1-1): GAGVSQSPSNKVTEKGKDVELRCDPISGHTALYWYRQSLGQGLEFLIYFQGNSAPDKSGLPSDRFSAERTGGSVSTLTIQRTQQEDSAVYLCASSLEVRTEAFFGQGTRLTVV.

This clonotype was observed at least ten times. The chain carries TRBV28 and TRBJ2-7; 10 bases map to TRBD1. V lost 4 bases and J lost 7; bases outside the gene matches: 13. The CDR3 length is 16 residues. CDR1 and CDR2 from the germline V gene are MDHEN and SYDVKM. This CDR3 is CASSSPRQGASIEQYF. The CDR3 DNA reads as TGTGCCAGCAGTTCCCCAAGACAGGGGGCTTCAATTGAGCAGTACTTC.

This clonotype was detected many times. The chain couples TRBV10-3 to TRBJ2-1; TRBD1 matches at 9 bases. The germline CDR1 and CDR2 sequences are ENHRY and SYGVKD. CDR3 length: 16 residues. With V trimmed by 3 bases and J by 7 bases, 10 bases remained unmatched. The CDR3 here is CAISDQGQGVGNEQFF. DNA of the CDR3: TGTGCCATCAGTGACCAGGGACAGGGAGTTGGAAATGAGCAGTTCTTC.

This rearrangement joins TRBV28 to TRBJ2-2, with TRBD1 identical over 8 bases. V shed 5 bases, J shed 8 bases, and the junction held 4 bases outside the gene matches. Per germline, CDR1 MDHEN and CDR2 SYDVKM. This CDR3 region has 13 residues. The CDR3 bases are TGTGCCAGCAGTCCCGGACAGGGTGGGGAGCTGTTTTTT. This gives the protein CASSPGQGGELFF.

This clonotype was recorded at least ten times. The J gene is TRBJ1-6, the V gene TRBV6-5; D possibly corresponds to TRBD1 (5 bases). The V and J ends lost 6 bases and 7 bases respectively, with 13 bases between them. The CDR3 has 14 amino acids. Germline CDR1 is MNHEY and CDR2 is SVGAGI. DNA of the CDR3: TGTGCCAGCAGCTCCGGGACGGAAAATTCACCCCTCCACTTT. Protein product: CASSSGTENSPLHF.

This clonotype has a count of ten or more. This chain joins TRBV29-1 and TRBJ2-1; 13 bases map to TRBD2. The CDR3 covers 16 residues. Germline CDR1 is SQVTM and CDR2 is ANQGSEA. V trimming: 5 bases; J trimming: 0 bases; junction bases outside the gene matches: 4. This CDR3 reads CSVRTSGRGSYNEQFF. In DNA form, the CDR3 reads TGCAGCGTTCGGACTAGCGGGAGAGGCTCCTACAATGAGCAGTTCTTC.

This clonotype has a handful of counts. The V call is TRBV6-2 or TRBV6-3, the J call TRBJ2-1, with TRBD2 matching 7 bases. The CDR3 is made up of 14 amino acids. V lost 5 bases and J lost 8; bases outside the gene matches: 9. Germline V lookup: CDR1 MNHEY, CDR2 SVGEGT. CDR3 residues: CASSPYGGGDEQFF. In DNA form, the CDR3 reads TGTGCCAGCAGTCCGTATGGGGGAGGGGATGAGCAGTTCTTC.

This clonotype was recorded at least ten times. A junction end diverges from the germline sequence, so it may reflect a read error. Here the CDR3 DNA reads TGCAGTGCTAGAGATCCAGCGCGCACGGATACGCAGTATTTT. Residues: CSARDPARTDTQYF. V is TRBV20-1 and J is TRBJ2-3, with unresolved D. CDR3 length: 14 residues. The germline V gene has CDR1 DFQATT and CDR2 SNEGSKA (reference sequence).

In its sample, this clonotype was seen a few times. This chain joins TRBV3-1 and TRBJ1-2, with D maybe TRBD1 (5 bases). The CDR3 runs to 14 residues. The V end was cut by 3 bases, the J end by 2 bases, with 10 bases between. In germline, CDR1 is LGHDT, CDR2 YNNKEL (reference sequence). In DNA form, the CDR3 reads TGTGCCAGCAGCCACAGGGCGACGAACTATGGCTACACCTTC. This sequence encodes CASSHRATNYGYTF.

The sample holds many counts of this clonotype. The CDR3 loop reads CASSPGLAGGELFF. The CDR3 nucleotides read TGTGCCAGCAGTCCGGGACTAGCGGGAGGGGAGCTGTTTTTT. This sequence joins TRBV12-3 or TRBV12-4 and TRBJ2-2, with TRBD2 matching over 13 bases. After removal of 5 bases from V and 8 bases from J, the junction contained 2 bases not matched to a gene. CDR3 length: 14 amino acids.

In this sample, this clonotype turned up many times. The chain joins TRBV27 to TRBJ2-3, with no clear D. Germline lookup yields CDR1 MNHEY and CDR2 SMNVEV (reference sequence). V was clipped by 5 bases and J by 1 base, with 13 bases between them. This CDR3 spans 15 amino acids. CDR3 loop: CASSPIGVGTDTQYF. Written as DNA, the CDR3 is TGTGCCAGCAGTCCGATAGGAGTCGGCACAGATACGCAGTATTTT.

This clonotype was counted at least ten times. The chain joins TRBV20-1 to TRBJ1-5; D remains unclear. The V gene lost 3 bases and the J gene lost 9 bases, with 15 bases spanning the gap. This CDR3 contains 13 residues. Germline values: CDR1 DFQATT, CDR2 SNEGSKA (reference sequence). CDR3 sequence (DNA): TGCAGTGCTAGCAGGACGTCTGAGAGGCCCCAGCATTTT. Encoded protein: CSASRTSERPQHF.

Relative to its sample, this clonotype is medium-sized. The chain combines TRBV5-6 with TRBJ2-2, with a possible D match to TRBD2 (6 bases). Trimming took off 2 bases at V and 1 base at J, with 12 bases between the two ends. The CDR3 is made up of 16 amino acids. The germline gives CDR1 SGHDT, CDR2 YYEEEE. In DNA, the CDR3 is TGTGCCAGCAGCTTCGGCATAGCGGTGAACACCGGGGAGCTGTTTTTT. It yields the protein CASSFGIAVNTGELFF.

This clonotype has more than one count but fewer than ten. J is TRBJ1-2 and V is TRBV7-8; unclear D gene. The CDR3 has 15 amino acids. The V gene lost 0 bases and the J gene lost 6 bases, with 14 bases spanning the gap. Germline lookup yields CDR1 SGHVS and CDR2 FQNEAQ. The CDR3 nucleotides read TGTGCCAGCAGCTTAGCGGATCAGCTTCACAATGGCTACACCTTC. Translated, it gives CASSLADQLHNGYTF. The entire variable domain, with the rest obtained from reference TRBV7-8 and TRBJ1-2, is as follows: GAGVSQSPRYKVAKRGQDVALRCDPISGHVSLFWYQQALGQGPEFLTYFQNEAQLDKSGLPSDRFFAERPEGSVSTLKIQRTQQEDSAVYLCASSLADQLHNGYTFGSGTRLTVV.

This clonotype has at least ten counts. The gene calls are TRBV18 and TRBJ2-1; TRBD1 agrees at 9 bases. Germline-derived CDR1 and CDR2 are KGHSH and LQKENI. The V and J ends lost 3 bases and 8 bases, in that order; junction bases with no gene match: 5. This CDR3 has 14 amino acids. In DNA form, the CDR3 reads TGTGCCAGCTCACCGGGACAGGGTATCTATGAGCAGTTCTTC. Its protein product is CASSPGQGIYEQFF.

This clonotype appeared many times. The V call is TRBV7-6, the J call TRBJ2-5, with D perhaps matching TRBD2 (5 bases). V gave up 1 base and J gave up 5 bases, with 17 bases separating them. From germline, CDR1 is SGHVS and CDR2 FNYEAQ. The length of the CDR3 is 16 residues. In DNA form, the CDR3 reads TGTGCCAGCAGCTTAGGCGGGCTAGAAGGGCTGGAGACCCAGTACTTC. Protein sequence: CASSLGGLEGLETQYF.

CDR3 residues: CATSRGVSGFGNTEAFF. The CDR3 DNA reads TGTGCCACCAGCAGAGGGGTCTCAGGATTTGGAAACACTGAAGCTTTCTTT. This chain connects TRBV15 to TRBJ1-1; D ambiguous. CDR3 length equals 17 residues. Germline V CDR1 and CDR2: LNHNV, YYDKDF (reference sequence). Trimming cost V 1 base and J 2 bases, with 17 bases left between them.